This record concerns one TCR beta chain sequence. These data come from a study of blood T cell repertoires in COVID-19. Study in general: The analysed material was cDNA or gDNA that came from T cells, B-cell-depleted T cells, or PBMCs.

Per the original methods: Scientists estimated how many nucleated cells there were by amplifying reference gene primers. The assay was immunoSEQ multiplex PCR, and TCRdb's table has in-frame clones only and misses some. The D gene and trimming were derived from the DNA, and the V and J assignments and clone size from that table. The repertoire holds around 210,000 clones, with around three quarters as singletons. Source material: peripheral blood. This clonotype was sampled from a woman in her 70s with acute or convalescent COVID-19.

CDR3 amino acids: CASTHSFGGAGNTEAFF. The CDR3 nucleotides read TGTGCCAGCACCCATAGCTTTGGGGGCGCGGGGAACACTGAAGCTTTCTTT. The chain uses TRBV27 and TRBJ1-1; tentative D call: TRBD1 (6 bases). V was trimmed by 7 bases and J by 1 base, leaving 22 bases between them. Germline V lookup: CDR1 MNHEY, CDR2 SMNVEV (reference sequence). The CDR3 totals 17 residues.